This T cell receptor (beta chain) was profiled in a study of blood T cell repertoires in COVID-19. Overall study context: The study drew acute and convalescent COVID-19 samples from the United States, Italy and Spain.

Seattle's cohort entered during active infection and was followed longitudinally. As handled by the study authors: Using reference gene primer amplification, nucleated cell counts were estimated. The method was immunoSEQ multiplex PCR; TCRdb's version includes in-frame clones alone and lacks a portion of them. V and J calls and clone size come straight from that table; D and trimming were deduced from the DNA. The sample yields hundreds of thousands of clones, approximately 83% seen once. The TCR was taken from a woman younger than 45 with COVID-19, enrolled during active disease. The sample was peripheral blood.

The CDR3 nucleotides read TGTGCCAGCAGTTTATGGAGGGGGGGGAGTGGAAACACCATATATTTT. Its protein product is CASSLWRGGSGNTIYF. The J gene is TRBJ1-3, the V gene TRBV28, with D maybe TRBD1 (6 bases). Per germline, CDR1 MDHEN and CDR2 SYDVKM. The CDR3 loop spans 16 amino acids. Trimming took 0 bases from V and 3 from J, leaving 12 bases between them.